This section outlines one T cell receptor (beta chain) sequence together with its context. Antigen: not known. The data derive from a study of blood T cells in healthy people across ages. Whole-study findings and limits: Roughly linear declines in TCR beta diversity per million T cells occurred with age.

With 1 base clipped from V and 5 bases from J, the junction kept 5 bases outside the gene matches. Per germline, CDR1 SGHRS and CDR2 YFSETQ. The CDR3 is made up of 15 amino acids. Drawn from each donor were around 9.1 milliliters of peripheral blood. A second PCR of 7 to 11 cycles used a sample-barcoded 5' primer and a J-beta primer mix. A template-switch adaptor containing 12 random nucleotides labeled each cDNA molecule. TCRdb re-analysed the 5' RACE reads in MiXCR, keeping a single row per CDR3 protein. The top ten hold about 7.7% of the sample, which has about 1.7 million distinct CDR3 sequences, approximately 30% seen once.

This chain uses TRBV5-1 with TRBJ2-1; 8 bases agree with TRBD2. This receptor was taken from a woman in her 30s in good health. The specimen sequenced was blood. The CDR3 bases are TGCGCCAGCAGCTTGTCGTTGACTAGCGACAATGAGCAGTTCTTC. Translation: CASSLSLTSDNEQFF.